This T cell receptor beta chain was captured in a study of T cells in Graves' hyperthyroidism and ophthalmopathy. Ophthalmopathy patients all had a Clinical Activity Score of at least 3, a NOSPECS grade of at least 4 and disease under 3 months old. The study excluded patients with uncontrolled infection, other autoimmune disease, pregnancy or lactation. Clinical symptoms, serum thyroxine, TRAb, thyroid ultrasound and orbital computed tomography informed diagnoses. Findings and caveats of the study: Model predictions of ophthalmopathy came a median approximately 6 months before onset.

TCR beta CDR3 regions were amplified from RNA transcripts. HTBI primers were employed in a first-round RT-PCR of the TCR CDR3. TCRdb reprocessed the multiplex PCR reads via MiXCR and lists one record per CDR3 protein. Of over 300,000 distinct CDR3 sequences listed, roughly 15% are singletons. Losses at the gene ends were 5 bases for V and 0 bases for J; bases not matched to a gene: 3. This CDR3 spans 17 amino acids. This clonotype has at least ten counts. Antigen unknown. Sequenced material: blood. The chain joins TRBV12-3 or TRBV12-4 to TRBJ2-1; 14 positions agree with TRBD2. This clonotype was obtained from a woman between 40 and 55 years old with Graves' ophthalmopathy. The CDR3 nucleotides are TGTGCCAGCAGTCAGACTAGCGGGAGGGCCTCCTACAATGAGCAGTTCTTC. Translating it yields CASSQTSGRASYNEQFF.